This T cell receptor (beta chain) was profiled in a study of pediatric ulcerative colitis. Sequenced by immunoSEQ multiplex PCR; TCRdb stores in-frame clones only, minus some. The sample contains 30,000 or so clones, more than 75% of which appear only once. In the case of this clone: Its target is not known.

Overall study results and limits: Two patients' blood samples yielded substantially fewer templates.

The length of the CDR3 is 15 residues. V shed 1 base and J shed 4 bases, with 11 bases lying between them. Germline V gene data show CDR1 as SGHTA and CDR2 as FQGNSA. The origin of this receptor is a boy younger than 18 with severe ulcerative colitis. V usage is TRBV7-2 and J usage is TRBJ1-5; D ambiguous. Sequenced material: blood. CDR3 amino acids: CASSLEGRRNQPQHF. CDR3 coding DNA: TGTGCCAGCAGCTTAGAGGGCAGGCGGAATCAGCCCCAGCATTTT.